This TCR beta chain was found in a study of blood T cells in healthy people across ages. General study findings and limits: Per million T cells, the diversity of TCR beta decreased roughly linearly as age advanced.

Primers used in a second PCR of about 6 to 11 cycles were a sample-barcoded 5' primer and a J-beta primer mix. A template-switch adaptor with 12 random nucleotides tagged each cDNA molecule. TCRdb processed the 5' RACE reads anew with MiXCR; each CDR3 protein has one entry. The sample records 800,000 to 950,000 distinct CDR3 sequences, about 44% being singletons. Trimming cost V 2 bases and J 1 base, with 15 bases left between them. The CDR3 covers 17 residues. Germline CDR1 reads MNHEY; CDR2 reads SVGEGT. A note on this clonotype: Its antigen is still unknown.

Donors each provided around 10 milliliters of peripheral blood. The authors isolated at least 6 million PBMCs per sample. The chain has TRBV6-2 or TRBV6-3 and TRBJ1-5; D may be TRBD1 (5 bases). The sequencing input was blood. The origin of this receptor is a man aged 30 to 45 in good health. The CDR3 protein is CASSYAIVGGSNQPQHF. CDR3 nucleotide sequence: TGTGCCAGCAGTTACGCCATTGTGGGGGGGAGCAATCAGCCCCAGCATTTT.